This T cell receptor (beta chain) stems from a study of blood T cell repertoires in COVID-19. Study-level information: Collection of acute and convalescent COVID-19 samples took place in the United States, Italy and Spain.

Repertoires were generated with immunoSEQ multiplex PCR, while TCRdb's copy carries only in-frame clones and drops some. The sample lists approximately 69,000 clones; more than 75% were seen once. CDR3 length equals 16 residues. The germline CDR1 and CDR2 sequences are SGHRS and YFSETQ. V shed 0 bases, J shed 6 bases, and the junction held 7 bases outside the gene matches. V and J are TRBV5-1 and TRBJ2-1; 9 nucleotides agree with TRBD1. The clonotype was recovered from a human donor in a cohort sampled during active COVID-19. The sequenced sample was peripheral blood. CDR3 in amino acids: CASSLVPGTGTNEQFF. DNA of the CDR3: TGCGCCAGCAGCTTGGTCCCCGGGACAGGGACCAATGAGCAGTTCTTC.